Listed below are T cell receptor beta chains from one sample, sequenced in a study of T cells expressing NK-cell markers. From its re-call of the 5' RACE reads, TCRdb lists each CDR3 protein once, without DNA. Recorded here are over 150,000 distinct CDR3 sequences; the top ten clones represent around 37%. Sequencing input: blood T cells: a sorted CD56 or NKG2C T cell subset, CD4+ or CD8+ T cells, or bulk PBMC T cells (not recorded which). These receptors came from a woman aged 50 to 60 in good health. The CDR3 runs from the conserved cysteine through the conserved F or W. The order of the fields is J gene, V gene, CDR3 length, CDR3 protein.

J gene: TRBJ2-1; V gene: TRBV7-9; CDR3 length: 15; CDR3 protein: CASSLGRERYNEQFF
J gene: TRBJ2-1; V gene: TRBV27; CDR3 length: 14; CDR3 protein: CASSFSHPGNEQFF
J gene: TRBJ1-2; V gene: TRBV5-1; CDR3 length: 14; CDR3 protein: CASSLEWGQDGYTF
J gene: TRBJ1-2; V gene: TRBV12-3/TRBV12-4; CDR3 length: 12; CDR3 protein: CASSFYGYGYTF
J gene: TRBJ2-5; V gene: TRBV5-1; CDR3 length: 16; CDR3 protein: CASSLAGQGAQETQYF
J gene: TRBJ2-1; V gene: TRBV19; CDR3 length: 15; CDR3 protein: CASTMGTSSYNEQFF
J gene: TRBJ2-2; V gene: TRBV19; CDR3 length: 17; CDR3 protein: CASRMGLADLNTGELFF
J gene: TRBJ2-3; V gene: TRBV7-9; CDR3 length: 16; CDR3 protein: CASSLKGGEFTDTQYF
J gene: TRBJ2-1; V gene: TRBV25-1; CDR3 length: 14; CDR3 protein: CASSESREPNEQFF
J gene: TRBJ2-3; V gene: TRBV9; CDR3 length: 17; CDR3 protein: CASSEQWGGTLTDTQYF
J gene: TRBJ1-1; V gene: TRBV12-3/TRBV12-4; CDR3 length: 15; CDR3 protein: CASNLIGQGNTEAFF
J gene: TRBJ2-1; V gene: TRBV7-8; CDR3 length: 17; CDR3 protein: CASSSGVTLAVYNEQFF
J gene: TRBJ1-3; V gene: TRBV11-2; CDR3 length: 17; CDR3 protein: CASSFGQGPQSGNTIYF
J gene: TRBJ2-1; V gene: TRBV20-1; CDR3 length: 16; CDR3 protein: CSARDLGLAVYNEQFF
J gene: TRBJ2-7; V gene: TRBV6-1; CDR3 length: 16; CDR3 protein: CASSEILSAGTNEQYF
J gene: TRBJ2-2; V gene: TRBV7-6; CDR3 length: 16; CDR3 protein: CASSLMTSGSTGELFF
J gene: TRBJ2-3; V gene: TRBV4-2; CDR3 length: 15; CDR3 protein: CASSPSSGGLDTQYF
J gene: TRBJ2-7; V gene: TRBV4-1; CDR3 length: 15; CDR3 protein: CASSAASGASYEQYF